A selection of T cell receptor beta chains follows, all from one sample in a study of blood T cell repertoires in COVID-19. The method was immunoSEQ multiplex PCR; TCRdb's version includes in-frame clones alone and lacks a portion of them. This table holds 55,000 or so clones, roughly 87% found once. Material for sequencing was peripheral blood. The source of these receptors is a middle-aged man with COVID-19, enrolled during active disease. CDR3s include the opening cysteine and the closing phenylalanine or tryptophan. Rows may omit the clone size; those that give it use once, few, many or a size class.

abundance,v_gene,CDR3aa
NA,TRBV18,CASSPPSVDEQYF
NA,TRBV5-1,CASSETGGSYNEQFF
NA,TRBV5-4,CASSRGQGSEQYF
NA,TRBV10-3,CAISSGVGDNSPLHF
NA,TRBV29-1,CSASLAGGPPNEQFF
NA,TRBV21-1,CASTTPPRGRYSNQPQHF
NA,TRBV30,CAWSVSGDRATDTQYF
NA,TRBV6-6,CASTFSGVRDTQYF
NA,TRBV9,CASALENADTQYF
NA,TRBV19,CASCGGTVFPYNSPLHF
few,TRBV27,CASSKPPLAGEYPYEQYF
NA,TRBV2,CASSEVTGVLRAF
once,TRBV19,CASSIRGDTQYF
once,TRBV20-1,CSASFGSPGDTQYF
NA,TRBV7-2,CASRPGLAGVEQFF
NA,TRBV28,CASSLLAGGRYEQYF
NA,TRBV5-5,CASSPASNPSSEQYF